The TCR beta chain described here comes from a study of blood T cell repertoires in COVID-19. Sequenced by immunoSEQ multiplex PCR; TCRdb stores in-frame clones only, minus some. The sample carries some 260,000 clones, 85% to 90% recorded once. CDR1 is SGHKS, CDR2 YYEKEE, per germline (reference sequence). This CDR3 contains 15 residues. The trim removed 4 bases at V and 1 base at J, leaving 4 bases unmatched. The chain couples TRBV5-5 to TRBJ2-2; 7 bases line up with TRBD2. This clonotype originated in a man aged 80 or over with acute or convalescent COVID-19. Source material: peripheral blood. CDR3 bases: TGTGCCAGCAGCACGACTAGCATGAACACCGGGGAGCTGTTTTTT. Translated: CASSTTSMNTGELFF.